Listed here are 8 T cell receptor beta chains from one sample, sequenced in a study of monozygotic twins with cystic fibrosis. Generated by immunoSEQ multiplex PCR, the TCRdb table keeps only in-frame clones and is missing some. The table includes around 35,000 clones, 84% detected once. What was sequenced was blood. The receptor source for this set is a girl aged 2-10 years with cystic fibrosis.

This clone has a handful of counts. The chain uses TRBV11-2 and TRBJ2-7; D is unclear. The V end was cut by 3 bases, the J end by 3 bases, with 3 bases between. Germline CDR1 is SGHAT and CDR2 is FQNNGV. This CDR3 spans 11 amino acids. CDR3 amino acids: CASSLNYEQYF. DNA of the CDR3: TGTGCCAGCAGCTTGAACTACGAGCAGTACTTC.

This sequence joins TRBV7-2 and TRBJ1-6; perhaps TRBD1 as D (5 bases). The CDR3 contains 16 residues. Per germline, CDR1 SGHTA and CDR2 FQGNSA. V shed 1 base and J shed 15 bases, with 22 bases lying between them. The CDR3 here is CASSLGGGTTQDGLHF. CDR3 nucleotide sequence: TGTGCCAGCAGCTTAGGGGGAGGGACCACTCAGGATGGCCTCCACTTT.

A few counts support this clone. This rearrangement joins TRBV9 to TRBJ1-2, with D uncertain. The CDR3 spans 11 residues. V gave up 0 bases and J gave up 8 bases, with 5 bases separating them. CDR1 and CDR2 from the germline V gene are SGDLS and YYNGEE. CDR3 sequence: CASSVGWGYTF. For the CDR3, the DNA is TGTGCCAGCAGCGTAGGTTGGGGCTACACCTTC.

This chain joins TRBV27 and TRBJ2-7; D uncertain. Per the germline V gene, CDR1 is MNHEY and CDR2 is SMNVEV (reference sequence). V dropped 2 bases and J dropped 3 bases, with 11 bases sitting between them. The CDR3 is 14 amino acids. In DNA, the CDR3 is TGTGCCAGCAGTTTAATGGCCGGAGTCTACGAGCAGTACTTC. It specifies CASSLMAGVYEQYF.

The rearrangement uses TRBV5-6 and TRBJ1-6; TRBD1 agrees at 9 bases. Per germline, CDR1 SGHDT and CDR2 YYEEEE. V gave up 4 bases and J gave up 10 bases; unmatched junction bases: 21. The CDR3 contains 19 residues. For the CDR3, the DNA is TGTGCCAGCAGCCTAGAAGTCGGGACAGGGAGCCTCGGAGCCTCACCCCTCCACTTT. This translates into CASSLEVGTGSLGASPLHF.

This chain joins TRBV7-9 and TRBJ2-7; D unresolved. The V and J ends lost 1 base and 2 bases respectively, with 12 bases between them. This CDR3 is 15 amino acids long. CDR1 is SEHNR and CDR2 is FQNEAQ in the germline V gene (reference sequence). CDR3 nucleotides: TGTGCCAGCAGCTTAGATCCGAGCCCAGCCTACGAGCAGTACTTC. Translation: CASSLDPSPAYEQYF.

The chain carries TRBV19 and TRBJ2-5; the D is unclear. Trimming took 7 bases from V and 1 from J, leaving 13 bases between them. Germline V gene lookup returns CDR1 LNHDA and CDR2 SQIVND (reference sequence). This CDR3 region has 14 residues. The DNA of the CDR3 is TGTGCCAGTAACGTCCCGGGCACCCAAGAGACCCAGTACTTC. It translates to CASNVPGTQETQYF.

This chain uses TRBV6-4 with TRBJ1-2, with D perhaps matching TRBD1 (6 bases). This CDR3 has 13 amino acids. The germline CDR1 and CDR2 sequences are MRHNA and SNTAGT. Trimming cost V 6 bases and J 6 bases, with 14 bases left between them. The CDR3 here is CASSASTGHGYTF. The DNA of the CDR3 is TGTGCCAGCAGCGCCTCGACAGGACATGGCTACACCTTC.